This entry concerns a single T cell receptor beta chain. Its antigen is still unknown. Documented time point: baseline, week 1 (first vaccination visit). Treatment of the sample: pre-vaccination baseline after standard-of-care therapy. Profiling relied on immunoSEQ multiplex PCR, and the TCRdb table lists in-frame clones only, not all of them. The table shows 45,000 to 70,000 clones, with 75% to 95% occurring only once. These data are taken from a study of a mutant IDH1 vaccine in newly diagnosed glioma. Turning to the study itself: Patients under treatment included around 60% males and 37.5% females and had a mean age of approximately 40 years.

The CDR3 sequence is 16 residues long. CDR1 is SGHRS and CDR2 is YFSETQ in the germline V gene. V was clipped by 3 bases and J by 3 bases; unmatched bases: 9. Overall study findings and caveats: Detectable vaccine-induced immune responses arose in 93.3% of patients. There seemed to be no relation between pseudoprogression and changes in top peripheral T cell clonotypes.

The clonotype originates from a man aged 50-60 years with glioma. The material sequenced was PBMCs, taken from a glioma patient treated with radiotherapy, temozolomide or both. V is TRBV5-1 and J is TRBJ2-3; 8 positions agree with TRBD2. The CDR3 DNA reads TGCGCCAGCAGCTCGGATCATAGCGGGGCTACAGATACGCAGTATTTT. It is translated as CASSSDHSGATDTQYF.